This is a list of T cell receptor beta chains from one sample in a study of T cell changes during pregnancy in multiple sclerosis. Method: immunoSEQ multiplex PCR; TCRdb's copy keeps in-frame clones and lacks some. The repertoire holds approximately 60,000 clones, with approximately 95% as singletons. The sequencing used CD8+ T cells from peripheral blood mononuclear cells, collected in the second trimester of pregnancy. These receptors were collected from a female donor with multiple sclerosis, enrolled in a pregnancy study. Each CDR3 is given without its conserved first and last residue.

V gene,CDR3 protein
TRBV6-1,ASKKGSTEAF
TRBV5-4,ASSSPGTSIVDEQF
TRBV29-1,SVDGTGFPSETYNEQF
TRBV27,ASSPGSRGNQPQH
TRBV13,ASSSLLPTGPSTDTQY
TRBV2,ASRDRVYEQY
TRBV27,ASSSFRDRDTEAF
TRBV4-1,ASSRLGVGSGYNEQF
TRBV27,ASSGGAGLDEQY
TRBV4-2,ASSQDPLRVLGANVLT
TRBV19,ASSPWDRSYEQY
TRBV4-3,ASSQDGIDRDTEAF
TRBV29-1,SVGGTGGPNYGYT
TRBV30,AWSWRGGNQPQH
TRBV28,ASSTRARSEYEQY
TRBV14,ASSQLGLAVTDTQY
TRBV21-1,ASSKDAGGDTEAF
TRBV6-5,ASSYGAQSGELF
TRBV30,AWTSGVSYEQY
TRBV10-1,ASSEGVVRAGRTGELF
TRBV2,ASTWTGLAGFNEQF
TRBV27,ASSLQGAKNIQY
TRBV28,ASSLGQGRTDTQY
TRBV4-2,ASSQGGLAGVAYNEQF
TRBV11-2,ASSLEVQGGIYEAF
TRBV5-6,ASSPGTGKNIQY
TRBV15,ATSSSGGPAEQY
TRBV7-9,ASNSGTENEKLF
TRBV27,ASSQGWEQY
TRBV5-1,ASSLVAGVGGEDTQY
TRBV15,ATSRGQGITDTQY
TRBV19,ASSIRAGGQGVD
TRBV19,ASTASGSSYEQY
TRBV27,ASSLYRVPSTDTQY
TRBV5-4,ASSGLGVSYNEQF
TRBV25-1,ASTRGTSNNEQF
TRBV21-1,ASSRNRGTDSYEQY
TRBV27,ASSLAGSGVYEQY